These 2 T cell receptor beta chains originate from one sample sequenced in a study of CDR3 diversity in severe acne. Each CDR3 protein is one row after TCRdb ran MiXCR on the PCR reads. Of roughly 79,000 distinct CDR3 sequences detected, under 55% appear once; the ten largest clones hold around a tenth. The sequencing input was blood. The receptor set was obtained from a male donor with severe acne vulgaris.

This clonotype came up many times. The chain employs TRBV7-8 and TRBJ1-6, with D possibly TRBD1 on 5 matching bases. Trimming took 6 bases from V and 7 from J, leaving 10 bases between them. CDR1 and CDR2 (germline): SGHVS, FQNEAQ. The CDR3 contains 13 residues. CDR3 sequence reads: CASSPTGNSPLHF. DNA for the CDR3: TGTGCCAGCAGTCCAACAGGCAATTCACCCCTCCACTTT.

This clonotype was seen only once. The rearrangement joins TRBV25-1 to TRBJ2-3; TRBD2 is a possible D gene (6 bases). This CDR3 region has 15 residues. The ends were cut back, 0 bases at V and 4 bases at J, with 11 bases in the middle. Germline CDR1 and CDR2: MGHDK and SYGVNS. For the CDR3, the DNA is TGTGCCAGCAGTGAATATTCGGGAGTGGCAGATACGCAGTATTTT. Residues: CASSEYSGVADTQYF.